These 5 T cell receptor beta chains share one sample of origin, sequenced in a study of cytomegalovirus exposure and HLA in healthy donors. Sequenced by immunoSEQ multiplex PCR; TCRdb stores in-frame clones only, minus some. This sample has over 45,000 clones, with roughly 92% found just once. Source material: PBMCs. The source of these receptors is a man between 18 and 29 years old in good health and CMV-seronegative.

The chain employs TRBV28 and TRBJ2-5; 7 bases fit TRBD1. There are 15 residues in the CDR3. The ends lost 1 base at V and 2 bases at J; junction bases unmatched: 4. Germline V gene data show CDR1 as MDHEN and CDR2 as SYDVKM. CDR3 region: CASSLYRQGQETQYF. For the CDR3, the DNA is TGTGCCAGCAGTTTATACCGACAGGGACAAGAGACCCAGTACTTC.

J is TRBJ1-1 and V is TRBV2; 7 bases are a match to TRBD1. Germline values: CDR1 SNHLY, CDR2 FYNNEI. The V gene end was trimmed by 6 bases and the J gene end by 5 bases; junction bases not matched to a gene: 6. CDR3 length: 13 residues. As DNA, the CDR3 is TGTGCCAGCAGGGTACAGGGGATGACTGAAGCTTTCTTT. The encoded protein is CASRVQGMTEAFF.

The chain has TRBV4-2 and TRBJ2-5; D possibly corresponds to TRBD2 (7 bases). V was cut by 1 base and J by 5 bases, with 17 bases left in between. Germline-derived CDR1 and CDR2 are LGHNA and YNFKEQ. This CDR3 has 16 residues. CDR3 residues: CASSQAGGGSGETQYF. The CDR3 DNA sequence: TGTGCCAGCAGCCAAGCGGGCGGGGGCTCAGGGGAGACCCAGTACTTC.

This chain joins TRBV6-5 and TRBJ2-5, with 7 positions matching TRBD1. CDR3 length equals 12 residues. V shed 5 bases, J shed 5 bases, and the junction held 2 bases outside the gene matches. The germline V gene encodes CDR1 MNHEY and CDR2 SVGAGI. Here the CDR3 DNA reads TGTGCCAGCAGTCGGGACAGCGAGACCCAGTACTTC. Translation: CASSRDSETQYF.

The rearrangement links TRBV9 to TRBJ2-1; TRBD2 matches at 14 bases. Germline V gives CDR1 SGDLS, CDR2 YYNGEE. The CDR3 has 16 amino acids. Trimming cost V 4 bases and J 9 bases; bases outside gene matches: 9. CDR3 nucleotides: TGTGCCAGCAGCTCCAGACTAGCGGGAGGGCCGAGTGAGCAGTTCTTC. This encodes CASSSRLAGGPSEQFF. Filled out from reference TRBV9 and TRBJ2-1, the complete variable domain reads DSGVTQTPKHLITATGQRVTLRCSPRSGDLSVYWYQQSLDQGLQFLIQYYNGEERAKGNILERFSAQQFPDLHSELNLSSLELGDSALYFCASSSRLAGGPSEQFFGPGTRLTVL.